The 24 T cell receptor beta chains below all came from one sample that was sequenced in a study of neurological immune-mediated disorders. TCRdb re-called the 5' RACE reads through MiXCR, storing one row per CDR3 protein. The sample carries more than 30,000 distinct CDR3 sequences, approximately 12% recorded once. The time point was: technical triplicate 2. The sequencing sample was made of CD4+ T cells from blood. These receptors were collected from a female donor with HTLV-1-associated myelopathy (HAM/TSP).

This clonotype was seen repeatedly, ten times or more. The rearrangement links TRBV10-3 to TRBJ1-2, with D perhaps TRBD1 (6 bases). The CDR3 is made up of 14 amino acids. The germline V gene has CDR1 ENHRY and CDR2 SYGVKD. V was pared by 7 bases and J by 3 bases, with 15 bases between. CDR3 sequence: CAITGDGSYYGYTF. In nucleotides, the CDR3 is TGTGCCATCACAGGGGACGGGTCTTACTATGGCTACACCTTC.

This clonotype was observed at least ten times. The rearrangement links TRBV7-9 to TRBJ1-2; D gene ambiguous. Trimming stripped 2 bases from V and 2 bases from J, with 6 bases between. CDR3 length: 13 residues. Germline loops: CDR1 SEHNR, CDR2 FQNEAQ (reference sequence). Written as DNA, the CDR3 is TGTGCCAGCAGCTTATGGGAGAACTATGGCTACACCTTC. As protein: CASSLWENYGYTF.

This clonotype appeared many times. CDR3 amino acids: CASSYDRGLEAFF. The CDR3 DNA reads TGCGCCAGCAGCTACGACAGGGGGCTCGAAGCTTTCTTT. The chain employs TRBV5-1 and TRBJ1-1; 10 bases are a match to TRBD1. CDR3 length: 13 residues. The V segment lost 3 bases and the J segment 8 bases; nucleotides outside the gene matches: 4. Germline lookup yields CDR1 SGHRS and CDR2 YFSETQ. The full variable domain, in which reference TRBV5-1 and TRBJ1-1 provide the parts outside the CDR3, is KAGVTQTPRYLIKTRGQQVTLSCSPISGHRSVSWYQQTPGQGLQFLFEYFSETQRNKGNFPGRFSGRQFSNSRSEMNVSTLELGDSALYLCASSYDRGLEAFFGQGTRLTVV.

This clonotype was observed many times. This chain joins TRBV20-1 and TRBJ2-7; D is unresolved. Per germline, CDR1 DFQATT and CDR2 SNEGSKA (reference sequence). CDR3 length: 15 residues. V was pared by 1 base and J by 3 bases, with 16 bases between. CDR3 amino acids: CSARGDKYRGYEQYF. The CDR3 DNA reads TGCAGTGCTAGAGGTGACAAGTATCGAGGCTACGAGCAGTACTTC.

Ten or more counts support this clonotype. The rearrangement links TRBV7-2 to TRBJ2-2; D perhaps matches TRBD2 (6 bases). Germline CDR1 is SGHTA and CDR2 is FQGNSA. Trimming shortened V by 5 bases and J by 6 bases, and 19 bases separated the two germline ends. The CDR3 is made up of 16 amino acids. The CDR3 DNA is TGTGCCAGCAGCCCGTTCGCGGGGTTTCTGTCCGGGGAGCTGTTTTTT. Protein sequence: CASSPFAGFLSGELFF.

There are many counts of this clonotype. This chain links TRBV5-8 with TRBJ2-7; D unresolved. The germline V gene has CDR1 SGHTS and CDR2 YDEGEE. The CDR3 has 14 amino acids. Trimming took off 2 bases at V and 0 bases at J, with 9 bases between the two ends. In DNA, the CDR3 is TGTGCCAGCAGCTTTGGAATTAACTCCTACGAGCAGTACTTC. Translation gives CASSFGINSYEQYF.

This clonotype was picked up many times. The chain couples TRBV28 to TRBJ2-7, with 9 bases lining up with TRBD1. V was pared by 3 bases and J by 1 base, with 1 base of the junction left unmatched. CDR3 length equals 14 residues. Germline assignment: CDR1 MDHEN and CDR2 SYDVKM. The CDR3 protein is CASSFGTGSYEQYF. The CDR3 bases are TGTGCCAGCAGTTTCGGGACAGGGTCCTACGAGCAGTACTTC.

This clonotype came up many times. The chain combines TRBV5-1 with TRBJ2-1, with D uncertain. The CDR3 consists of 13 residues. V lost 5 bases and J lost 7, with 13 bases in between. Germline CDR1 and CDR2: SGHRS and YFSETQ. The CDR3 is CASSILQENEQFF. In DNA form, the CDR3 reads TGCGCCAGCAGTATTTTGCAGGAGAATGAGCAGTTCTTC.

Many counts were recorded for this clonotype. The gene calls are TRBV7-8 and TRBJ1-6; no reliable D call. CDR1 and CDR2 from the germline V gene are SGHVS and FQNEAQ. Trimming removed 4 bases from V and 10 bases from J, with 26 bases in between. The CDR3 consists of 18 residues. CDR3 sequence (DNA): TGTGCCAGCAGCTCGACCGGCCAGCGGCTAAATTCGGGATCACCCCTCCACTTT. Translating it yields CASSSTGQRLNSGSPLHF.

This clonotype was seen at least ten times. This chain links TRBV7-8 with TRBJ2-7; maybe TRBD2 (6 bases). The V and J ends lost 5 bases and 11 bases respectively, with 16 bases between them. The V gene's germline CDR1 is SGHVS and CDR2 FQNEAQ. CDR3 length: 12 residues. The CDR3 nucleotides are TGTGCCAGCAGCCCCCACGGAGGAGGGAAGTACTTC. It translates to CASSPHGGGKYF. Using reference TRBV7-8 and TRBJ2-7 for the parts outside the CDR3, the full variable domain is GAGVSQSPRYKVAKRGQDVALRCDPISGHVSLFWYQQALGQGPEFLTYFQNEAQLDKSGLPSDRFFAERPEGSVSTLKIQRTQQEDSAVYLCASSPHGGGKYFGPGTRLTVT.

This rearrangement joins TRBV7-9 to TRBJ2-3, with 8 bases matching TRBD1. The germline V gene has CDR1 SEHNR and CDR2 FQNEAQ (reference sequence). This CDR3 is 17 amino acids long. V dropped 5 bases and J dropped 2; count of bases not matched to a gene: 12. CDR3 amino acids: CASSTRVGTGHTDTQYF. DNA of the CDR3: TGTGCCAGCAGCACGAGAGTGGGGACAGGCCACACAGATACGCAGTATTTT.

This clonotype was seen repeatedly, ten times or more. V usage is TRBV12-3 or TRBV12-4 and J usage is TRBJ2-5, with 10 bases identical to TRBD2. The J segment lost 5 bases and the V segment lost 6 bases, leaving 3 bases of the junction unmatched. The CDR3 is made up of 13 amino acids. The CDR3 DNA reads TGTGCCAGCAGGCTAGCGGGAGTGGAGACCCAGTACTTC. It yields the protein CASRLAGVETQYF.

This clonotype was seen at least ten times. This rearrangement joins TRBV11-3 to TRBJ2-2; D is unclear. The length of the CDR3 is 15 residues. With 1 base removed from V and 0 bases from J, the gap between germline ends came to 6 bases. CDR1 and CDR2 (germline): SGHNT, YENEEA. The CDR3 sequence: CASSLGVANTGELFF. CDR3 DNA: TGTGCCAGCAGCTTAGGAGTAGCGAACACCGGGGAGCTGTTTTTT.

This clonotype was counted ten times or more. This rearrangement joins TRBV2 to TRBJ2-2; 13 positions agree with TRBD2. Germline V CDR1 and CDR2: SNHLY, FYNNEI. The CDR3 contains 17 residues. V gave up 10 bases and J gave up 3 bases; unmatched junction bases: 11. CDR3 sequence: CATGGLTSGRHTGELFF. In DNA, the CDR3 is TGTGCCACCGGCGGGTTGACTAGCGGGAGGCACACCGGGGAGCTGTTTTTT.

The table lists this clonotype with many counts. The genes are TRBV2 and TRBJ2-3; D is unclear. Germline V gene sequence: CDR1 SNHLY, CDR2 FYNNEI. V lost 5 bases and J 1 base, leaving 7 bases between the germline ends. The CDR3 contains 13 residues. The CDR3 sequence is CASSTGGTDTQYF. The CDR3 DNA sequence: TGTGCCAGCAGTACTGGGGGCACAGATACGCAGTATTTT.

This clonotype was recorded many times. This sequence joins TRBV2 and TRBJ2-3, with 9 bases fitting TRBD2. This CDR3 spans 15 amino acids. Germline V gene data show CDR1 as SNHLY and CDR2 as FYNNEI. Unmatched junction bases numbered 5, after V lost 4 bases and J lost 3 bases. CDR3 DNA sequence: TGTGCCAGCAGTGCAAGGACTAGCGAAACAGATACGCAGTATTTT. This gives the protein CASSARTSETDTQYF. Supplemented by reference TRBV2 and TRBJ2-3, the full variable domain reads EPEVTQTPSHQVTQMGQEVILRCVPISNHLYFYWYRQILGQKVEFLVSFYNNEISEKSEIFDDQFSVERPDGSNFTLKIRSTKLEDSAMYFCASSARTSETDTQYFGPGTRLTVL.

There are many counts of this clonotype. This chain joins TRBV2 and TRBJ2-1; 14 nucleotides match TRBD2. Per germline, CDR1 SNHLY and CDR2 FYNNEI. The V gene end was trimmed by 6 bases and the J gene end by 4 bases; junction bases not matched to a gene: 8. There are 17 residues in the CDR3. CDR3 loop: CASRKGTSGRTYNEQFF. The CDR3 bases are TGTGCCAGCAGGAAAGGGACTAGCGGGAGAACTTACAATGAGCAGTTCTTC.

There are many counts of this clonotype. For the CDR3, the DNA is TGCAGCGTTGAAGGTAGAAGGAACACTGAAGCTTTCTTT. Translation: CSVEGRRNTEAFF. The chain couples TRBV29-1 to TRBJ1-1; D not certain. V lost 1 base, J lost 1 base, and 7 bases lay in between. This CDR3 is built from 13 residues. Germline V gives CDR1 SQVTM, CDR2 ANQGSEA.

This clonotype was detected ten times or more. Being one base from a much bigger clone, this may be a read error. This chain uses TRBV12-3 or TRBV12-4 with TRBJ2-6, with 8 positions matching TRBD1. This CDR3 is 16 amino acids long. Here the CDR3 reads CANSLDRGTGANVLTF. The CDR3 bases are TGTGCCAACAGTTTAGACAGGGGAACTGGGGCCAACGTCCTGACTTTC.

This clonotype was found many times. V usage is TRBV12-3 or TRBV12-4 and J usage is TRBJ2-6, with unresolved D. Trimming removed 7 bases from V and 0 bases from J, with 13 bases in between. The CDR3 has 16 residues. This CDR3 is CASTAQALSGANVLTF. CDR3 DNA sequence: TGTGCCAGCACCGCCCAGGCGCTCTCTGGGGCCAACGTCCTGACTTTC.

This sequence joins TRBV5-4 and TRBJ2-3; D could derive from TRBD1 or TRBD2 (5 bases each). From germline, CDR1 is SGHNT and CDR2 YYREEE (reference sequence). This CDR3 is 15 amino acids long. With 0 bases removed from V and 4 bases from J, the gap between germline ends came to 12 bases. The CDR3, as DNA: TGTGCCAGCAGCTTGGCAGGGAGTGGTTCAGATACGCAGTATTTT. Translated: CASSLAGSGSDTQYF.

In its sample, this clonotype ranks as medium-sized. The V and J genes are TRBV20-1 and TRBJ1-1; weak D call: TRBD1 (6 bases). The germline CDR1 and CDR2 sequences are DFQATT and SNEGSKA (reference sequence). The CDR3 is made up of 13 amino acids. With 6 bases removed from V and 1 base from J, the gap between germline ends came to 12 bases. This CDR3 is CSAQEGGNTEAFF. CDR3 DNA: TGCAGTGCGCAAGAGGGGGGGAACACTGAAGCTTTCTTT.

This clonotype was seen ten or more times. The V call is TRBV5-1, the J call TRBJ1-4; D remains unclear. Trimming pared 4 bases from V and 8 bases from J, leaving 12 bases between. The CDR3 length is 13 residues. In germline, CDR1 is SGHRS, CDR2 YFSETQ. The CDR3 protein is CASSPRGYEKLFF. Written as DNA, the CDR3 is TGCGCCAGCAGCCCTCGGGGTTACGAAAAACTGTTTTTT.

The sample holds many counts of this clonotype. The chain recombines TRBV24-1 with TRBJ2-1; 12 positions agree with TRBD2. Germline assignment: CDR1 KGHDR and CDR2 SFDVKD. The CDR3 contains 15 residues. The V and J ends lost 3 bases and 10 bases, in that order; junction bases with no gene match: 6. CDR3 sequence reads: CATSDATSGSREQFF. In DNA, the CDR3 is TGTGCCACCAGTGATGCGACTAGCGGGAGCAGAGAGCAGTTCTTC.